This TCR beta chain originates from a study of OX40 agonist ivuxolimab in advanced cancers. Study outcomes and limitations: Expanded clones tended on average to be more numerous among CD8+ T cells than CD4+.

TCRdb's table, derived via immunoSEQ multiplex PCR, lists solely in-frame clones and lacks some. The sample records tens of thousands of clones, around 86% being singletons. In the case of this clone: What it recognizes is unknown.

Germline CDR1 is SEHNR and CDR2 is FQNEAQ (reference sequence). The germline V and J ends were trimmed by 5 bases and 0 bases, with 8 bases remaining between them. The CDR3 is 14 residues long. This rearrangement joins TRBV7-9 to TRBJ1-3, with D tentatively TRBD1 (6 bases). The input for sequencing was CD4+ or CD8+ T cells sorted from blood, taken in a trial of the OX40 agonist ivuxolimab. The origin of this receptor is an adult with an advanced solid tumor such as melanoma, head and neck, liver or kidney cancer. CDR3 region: CASSRDISGNTIYF. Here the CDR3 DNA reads TGTGCCAGCAGCCGGGACATCTCTGGAAACACCATATATTTT.